The T cell receptor (beta chain) described here comes from a study of shared clonotypes between healthy human individuals. Trimming removed 4 bases at V and 4 bases at J, with 10 bases between. The CDR3 loop spans 14 amino acids. From germline, CDR1 is MRHNA and CDR2 SNTAGT. On this clone: The antigen remains unidentified.

Donation came from healthy HIV-negative adults that had no recent acute infections or vaccinations. Only Caucasian adults living in Nashville, Tennessee served as donors. The assay was run at deep level. Here immunoSEQ multiplex PCR was the method, and the copy in TCRdb shows in-frame clones only, minus some. The sample holds over a million clones, approximately 80% seen once. General study findings and limits: Naive CD4 clonotypes were shared across a few donors at 5% to 6%.

The source material was memory CD4+ T cells from PBMCs. Subset here: CD45RA-negative fraction. The chain links TRBV6-4 to TRBJ2-2; D ambiguous. The receptor comes from a man between 18 and 29 years old in good health. Some clones in this sample may be carry-over from other donors' samples. CDR3 in DNA: TGTGCCAGCAGTGGGCTCTATGGCACCGGGGAGCTGTTTTTT. It encodes CASSGLYGTGELFF.